The 2 T cell receptor beta chains presented below share a single source sample, sequenced in a study of blood T cell repertoires in COVID-19. Some clones are missing from TCRdb's copy, which holds only in-frame ones; the method was immunoSEQ multiplex PCR. The profile shows 150,000 to 200,000 clones, roughly four fifths of them singletons. Sequenced input: peripheral blood. These receptor sequences come from a woman in her sixties or seventies with COVID-19, enrolled during active disease.

The CDR3 sequence: CASKTRTSGRYQETQYF. CDR3 in DNA: TGTGCCAGCAAAACCCGGACTAGCGGGAGGTACCAAGAGACCCAGTACTTC. The V call is TRBV25-1, the J call TRBJ2-5; 14 bases map to TRBD2. Germline V gene lookup returns CDR1 MGHDK and CDR2 SYGVNS. The CDR3 length is 17 residues. V was pared by 7 bases and J by 0 bases, with 7 bases of the junction left unmatched.

This clone was seen once. Other DNA sequences in this specimen translate into the identical CDR3. The rearrangement links TRBV18 to TRBJ2-7; 9 bases are a match to TRBD1. V shed 2 bases and J 1 base; nucleotides not matched to a gene: 0. Germline CDR1 reads KGHSH; CDR2 reads LQKENI. CDR3 length: 14 amino acids. The CDR3 DNA follows: TGTGCCAGCTCACCAGGGACAGGGTCCTACGAGCAGTACTTC. Translated: CASSPGTGSYEQYF.